The rows below give T cell receptor beta chains drawn from one sample of a study of cytomegalovirus exposure and HLA in healthy donors. The table came from immunoSEQ multiplex PCR; TCRdb's copy has only in-frame clones and leaves some out. The sample lists over 95,000 clones; around 68% were seen once. Sample: PBMCs. The receptors were sampled from a middle-aged woman in good health and CMV-seropositive. The CDR3 runs from the conserved cysteine through the conserved F or W. A D gene is named only where the DNA matches it firmly. Size is stated for part of the rows, as once, few or many counts, or as a class when the clone is expanded.

j_call | clone_size | d_call | v_call | cdr3_aa | cdr3_nt
TRBJ1-1 | . | . | TRBV12-5 | CASGLSYTEAFF | TGTGCTAGTGGTTTGTCCTACACTGAAGCTTTCTTT
TRBJ2-4 | few | TRBD2 | TRBV5-4 | CASSLRGGDKNIQYF | TGTGCCAGCAGCTTGCGGGGAGGGGATAAAAACATTCAGTACTTC
TRBJ1-1 | . | TRBD1 | TRBV4-2 | CASSQETGGWTEAFF | TGTGCCAGCAGCCAGGAAACAGGGGGGTGGACTGAAGCTTTCTTT
TRBJ1-2 | . | . | TRBV30 | CAWTSFEGGYGYTF | TGTGCCTGGACATCCTTTGAAGGAGGCTATGGCTACACCTTC
TRBJ1-5 | . | TRBD1 | TRBV5-5 | CASSLGTGLRIQPQHF | TGTGCCAGCAGCCTAGGGACAGGATTGCGAATTCAGCCCCAGCATTTT
TRBJ2-7 | . | TRBD2 | TRBV9 | CARGLAASYEQYF | TGTGCCAGAGGACTAGCGGCTTCCTACGAGCAGTACTTC
TRBJ1-2 | . | . | TRBV7-3 | CASSGGGGWGYTF | TGTGCCAGCAGCGGCGGCGGGGGGTGGGGCTACACCTTC
TRBJ2-5 | . | TRBD2 | TRBV18 | CASSPPRGGEETQYF | TGTGCCAGCTCACCACCGCGCGGGGGAGAAGAGACCCAGTACTTC
TRBJ2-1 | . | . | TRBV5-1 | CASSSGASSYNEQFF | TGCGCCAGCAGCTCAGGGGCCAGCTCCTACAATGAGCAGTTCTTC
TRBJ1-3 | few | TRBD1 | TRBV5-1 | CASSLAPTGESGNTIYF | TGCGCCAGCAGCTTGGCTCCGACAGGGGAATCTGGAAACACCATATATTTT
TRBJ1-4 | . | . | TRBV2 | CAGKIRGNLEKLFF | TGTGCCGGCAAGATTCGGGGGAATTTGGAAAAACTGTTTTTT
TRBJ1-2 | few | . | TRBV5-4 | CASSLEGWGLPSYGYTF | TGTGCCAGCAGCTTAGAAGGTTGGGGACTCCCATCATATGGCTACACCTTC
TRBJ2-2 | . | . | TRBV14 | CASSPMRAAGELFF | TGTGCCAGCAGCCCCATGAGGGCGGCCGGGGAGCTGTTTTTT
TRBJ1-4 | . | TRBD1 | TRBV27 | CASSSGQLREKLFF | TGTGCCAGCAGTTCGGGACAGCTTAGGGAAAAACTGTTTTTT